This is a list of T cell receptor beta chains from one sample in a study of blood T cell repertoires in COVID-19. Only in-frame clones appear in the TCRdb table, and some are missing; sequencing was by immunoSEQ multiplex PCR. The sample lists approximately 250,000 clones, 65% to 90% seen once, with about 8% in the top ten. Material: peripheral blood. The receptor set was obtained from a woman aged 45-65 years with acute or convalescent COVID-19. Each CDR3 is given with its conserved first and last residue. D genes are given only for firm matches. The listing skips clone size in some rows; elsewhere it reads once, few, many or a size class.

V gene	J gene	CDR3 length	clone size	D gene	CDR3 DNA	CDR3 protein
TRBV2	TRBJ2-5	14	.	TRBD1	TGTGCCAGCAGCGGGACAGGGTGGCAAGAGACCCAGTACTTC	CASSGTGWQETQYF
TRBV4-3	TRBJ1-1	15	.	.	TGCGCCAGCAGCCAAGGCCCAGGCCTGAACACTGAAGCTTTCTTT	CASSQGPGLNTEAFF
TRBV5-1	TRBJ2-1	19	once	TRBD1	TGCGCCAGCAGCTATAGAGGGACAGTGGGGTGGGGGTCCTACAATGAGCAGTTCTTC	CASSYRGTVGWGSYNEQFF
TRBV19	TRBJ1-5	14	once	.	TGTGCCAGTAGTATAGAGGGTGGAGCTCAGCCCCAGCATTTT	CASSIEGGAQPQHF
TRBV10-3	TRBJ2-3	14	once	TRBD2	TGTGCCATCAATCGGGGAGGGCCCACAGATACGCAGTATTTT	CAINRGGPTDTQYF
TRBV28	TRBJ2-1	15	.	TRBD2	TGTGCCAGCAGTACTAAGCGGGGGGGCTACAATGAGCAGTTCTTC	CASSTKRGGYNEQFF
TRBV5-1	TRBJ2-3	15	once	.	TGCGCCAGCAGCGCCTTCGGGGGAGCCACAGATACGCAGTATTTT	CASSAFGGATDTQYF
TRBV28	TRBJ2-7	16	.	TRBD2	TGTGCCAGCAGTGAAGAGAGCGGGGGGGCTTTGTACGAGCAGTACTTC	CASSEESGGALYEQYF
TRBV3-1/TRBV3-2	TRBJ2-5	13	.	.	TGTGCCAGCAGCCCAAACGAGAAAGAGACCCAGTACTTC	CASSPNEKETQYF
TRBV28	TRBJ1-2	13	.	.	TGTGCCAGCAGACCCACAGGTCGCTATGGCTACACCTTC	CASRPTGRYGYTF
TRBV29-1	TRBJ2-2	13	.	TRBD2	TGCAGCGCCGCACTAGCGGGAATGGGGGAGCTGTTTTTT	CSAALAGMGELFF
TRBV20-1	TRBJ1-1	11	.	.	TGCAGTGCTCAGATGGTGGCTGAAGCTTTCTTT	CSAQMVAEAFF
TRBV7-3	TRBJ1-1	13	few	.	TGTGCCAGCAGCTTAAGCCAGGGAATTGAAGCTTTCTTT	CASSLSQGIEAFF
TRBV28	TRBJ1-2	11	few	.	TGTGCCAGCAGTCGGGGGTCTGGCTACACCTTC	CASSRGSGYTF
TRBV11-3	TRBJ2-3	16	.	TRBD1	TGTGCCAGCAGCTTCGGCGTGGGACAGGGAATAGATACGCAGTATTTT	CASSFGVGQGIDTQYF
TRBV25-1	TRBJ2-5	14	.	TRBD2	TGTGCCAGCAGTCGGCTAGCGGGAGATGAGACCCAGTACTTC	CASSRLAGDETQYF